The T cell receptor beta chain described here comes from a study of OX40 agonist ivuxolimab in advanced cancers. The study's findings and limits: Relative to CD4+ cells, CD8+ T cells on average had more expanded clones.

The CDR3 is 13 amino acids. Trimming removed 8 bases from V and 4 bases from J, with 13 bases in between. Germline-derived CDR1 and CDR2 are SGHAT and FQNNGV. TCRdb keeps only in-frame clones here, not all; method: immunoSEQ multiplex PCR. Of tens of thousands of clones listed, 89% are singletons. A word on this clone: Its target is not known.

Sequenced here: CD4+ or CD8+ T cells sorted from blood, sampled in a trial of the OX40 agonist ivuxolimab. The sequence was collected from an adult with an advanced solid tumor such as melanoma, head and neck, liver or kidney cancer. This sequence joins TRBV11-2 and TRBJ2-3; D remains ambiguous. For the CDR3, the DNA is TGTGCCAGCTTGCCGGGTGGGGCAGATACGCAGTATTTT. It codes for CASLPGGADTQYF.